This T cell receptor beta chain was observed in a study of shared clonotypes between healthy human individuals. The table lists this clone with a few counts. Its specificity is not known. Genomic DNA (from each subset) was split evenly across several immunoSEQ plates. Produced via immunoSEQ multiplex PCR; TCRdb's table is partial and in-frame only. The data show 950,000 to 1,300,000 clones, roughly 80% seen once. Study-wide results and caveats: Large sequencing depth failed to make sorted-subset sequencing complete, rarefaction showed. The four-donor shared clonotypes exceeded non-shared clonotypes in generation probability, with non-shared ones scoring lower.

V gave up 1 base and J gave up 6 bases; unmatched junction bases: 9. Germline CDR1 and CDR2: GTSNPN and SVGIG (reference sequence). CDR3 length: 15 amino acids. The sequencing sample was made of memory CD4+ T cells sorted from blood. The subset here: CD45RA-negative fraction. The chain recombines TRBV30 with TRBJ2-7; 10 bases agree with TRBD2. The TCR originated in a man aged 18 to 29 in good health. CDR3 residues: CAWSATLAGWAEQYF. The CDR3 DNA reads TGTGCCTGGAGTGCCACACTAGCGGGATGGGCCGAGCAGTACTTC.